The following is a T cell receptor (beta chain) sequence with its context. Its specificity is unknown. This sample was included in a study of T cell repertoires in cytomegalovirus infection. Study information: Public TCR beta signature analysis indicated the presence of both CMV infection and matching HLA type.

Trimming shortened V by 6 bases and J by 4 bases, and 3 bases separated the two germline ends. Germline CDR1 MDHEN, CDR2 SYDVKM. The CDR3 covers 10 residues. Findings and limits, study-wide: Dominating the ex vivo response were TCR beta clonotypes that were CMV-specific and HLA-C-restricted.

TCRdb called the reads again in MiXCR, with one record for every CDR3 protein. The data contain 680,000 or so distinct CDR3 sequences, roughly 35% of them seen just once; the ten biggest clones take up 2.5% to 3%. Sample: PBMCs. The receptor comes from a human donor in good health (CMV status not recorded). Some clones in this sample may be carry-over from other donors' samples. V gene TRBV28 combines with J gene TRBJ1-1; no definite D call. The chain's CDR3 is CASRSTEAFF. The CDR3 DNA reads as TGTGCCAGCAGGAGCACTGAAGCTTTCTTT.